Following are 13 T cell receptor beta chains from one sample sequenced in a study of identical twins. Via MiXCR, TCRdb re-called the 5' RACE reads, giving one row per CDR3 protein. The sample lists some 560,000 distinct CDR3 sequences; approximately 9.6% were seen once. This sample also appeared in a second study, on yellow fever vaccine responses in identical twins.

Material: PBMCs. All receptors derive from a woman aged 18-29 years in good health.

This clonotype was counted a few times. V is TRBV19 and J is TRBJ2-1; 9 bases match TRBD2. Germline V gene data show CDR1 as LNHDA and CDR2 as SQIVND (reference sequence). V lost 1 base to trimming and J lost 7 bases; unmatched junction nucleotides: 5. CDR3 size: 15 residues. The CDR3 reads CASSIGGGGENEQFF. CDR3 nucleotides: TGTGCCAGTAGTATAGGCGGGGGGGGGGAAAATGAGCAGTTCTTC.

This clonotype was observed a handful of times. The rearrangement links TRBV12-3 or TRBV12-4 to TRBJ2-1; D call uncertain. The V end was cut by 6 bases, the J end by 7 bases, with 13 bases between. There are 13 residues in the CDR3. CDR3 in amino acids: CASSALRVNEQFF. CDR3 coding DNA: TGTGCCAGCAGCGCCCTTCGGGTGAATGAGCAGTTCTTC.

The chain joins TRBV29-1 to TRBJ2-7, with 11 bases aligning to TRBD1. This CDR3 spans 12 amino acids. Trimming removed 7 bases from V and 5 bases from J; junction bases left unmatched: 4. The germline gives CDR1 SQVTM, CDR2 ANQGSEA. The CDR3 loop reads CSGRTGGNEQYF. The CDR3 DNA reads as TGCAGCGGGAGGACAGGGGGCAACGAGCAGTACTTC.

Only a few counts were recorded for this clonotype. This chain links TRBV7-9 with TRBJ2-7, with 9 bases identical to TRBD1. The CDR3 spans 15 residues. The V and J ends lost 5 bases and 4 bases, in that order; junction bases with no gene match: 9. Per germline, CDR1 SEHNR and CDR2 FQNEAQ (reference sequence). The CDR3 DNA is TGTGCCAGCAGCCCCCGGGACAGGGTGCCATACGAGCAGTACTTC. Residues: CASSPRDRVPYEQYF.

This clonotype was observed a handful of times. The CDR3 DNA follows: TGTGCCAGCAGCTTAGATCTAGCAGTCTCTGGGGAGCAGTTCTTC. Protein product: CASSLDLAVSGEQFF. J is TRBJ2-1 and V is TRBV11-2; TRBD2 might be the D (5 bases). Trimming took off 0 bases at V and 10 bases at J, with 16 bases between the two ends. The CDR3 is 15 amino acids. Germline V lookup: CDR1 SGHAT, CDR2 FQNNGV.

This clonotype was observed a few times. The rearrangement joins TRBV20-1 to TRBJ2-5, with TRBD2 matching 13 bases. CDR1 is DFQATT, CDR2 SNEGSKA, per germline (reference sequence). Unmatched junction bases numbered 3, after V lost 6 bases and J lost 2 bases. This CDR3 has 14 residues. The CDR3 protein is CSAGTSGKQETQYF. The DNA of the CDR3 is TGCAGTGCAGGGACTAGCGGGAAACAAGAGACCCAGTACTTC.

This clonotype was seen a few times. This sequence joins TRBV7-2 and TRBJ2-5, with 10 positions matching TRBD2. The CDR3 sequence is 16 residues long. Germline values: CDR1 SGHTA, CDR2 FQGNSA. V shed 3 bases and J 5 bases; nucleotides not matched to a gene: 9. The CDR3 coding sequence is TGTGCCAGCAGCTTGGTTAGCGGGGGGCGAGCGGAGACCCAGTACTTC. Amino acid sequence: CASSLVSGGRAETQYF.

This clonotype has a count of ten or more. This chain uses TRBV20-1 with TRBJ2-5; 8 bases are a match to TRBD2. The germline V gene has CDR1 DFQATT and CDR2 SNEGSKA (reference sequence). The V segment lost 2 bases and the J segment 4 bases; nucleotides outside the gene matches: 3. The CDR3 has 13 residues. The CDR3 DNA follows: TGCAGTGCTAGACTAGCGGGCGGAGAGACCCAGTACTTC. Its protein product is CSARLAGGETQYF.

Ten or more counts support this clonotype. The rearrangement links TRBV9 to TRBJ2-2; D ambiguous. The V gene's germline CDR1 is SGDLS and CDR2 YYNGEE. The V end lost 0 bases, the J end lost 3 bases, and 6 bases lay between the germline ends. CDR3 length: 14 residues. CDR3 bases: TGTGCCAGCAGCGTAGCGATTTACACCGGGGAGCTGTTTTTT. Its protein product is CASSVAIYTGELFF.

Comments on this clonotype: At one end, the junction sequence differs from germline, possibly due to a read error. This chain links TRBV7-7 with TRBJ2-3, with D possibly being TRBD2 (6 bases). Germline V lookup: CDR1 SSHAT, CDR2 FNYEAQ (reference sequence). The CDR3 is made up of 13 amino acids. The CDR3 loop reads CASSRGTSDTQYF. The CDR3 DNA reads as TGTGCTAGCAGCCGCGGGACTTCAGATACGCAGTATTTT.

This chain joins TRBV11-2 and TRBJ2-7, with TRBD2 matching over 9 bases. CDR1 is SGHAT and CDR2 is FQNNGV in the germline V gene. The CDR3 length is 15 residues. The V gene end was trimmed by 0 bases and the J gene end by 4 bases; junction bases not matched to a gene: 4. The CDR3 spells CASSLDPSGIYEQYF. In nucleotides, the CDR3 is TGTGCCAGCAGCTTAGATCCTAGCGGGATATACGAGCAGTACTTC.

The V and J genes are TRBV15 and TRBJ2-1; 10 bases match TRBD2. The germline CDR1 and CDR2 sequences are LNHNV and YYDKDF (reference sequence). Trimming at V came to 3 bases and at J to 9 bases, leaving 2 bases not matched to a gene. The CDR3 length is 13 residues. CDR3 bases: TGTGCCACCAGCAGTACTAGCGGGATTGAGCAGTTCTTC. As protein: CATSSTSGIEQFF.

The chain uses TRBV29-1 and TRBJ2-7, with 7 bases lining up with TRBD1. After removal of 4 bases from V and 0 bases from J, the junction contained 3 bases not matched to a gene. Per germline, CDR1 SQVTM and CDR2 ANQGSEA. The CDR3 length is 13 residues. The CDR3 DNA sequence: TGCAGCGTTGTGGGACAGCACTCCTACGAGCAGTACTTC. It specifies CSVVGQHSYEQYF.